Below, one TCR beta chain is given with its context. Trimming cost V 6 bases and J 1 base, with 19 bases left between them. The CDR3 loop spans 16 amino acids. Per germline, CDR1 SGHTS and CDR2 YDEGEE. The entry originates in a study of blood T cell repertoires in COVID-19. Study summary: Collection of acute and convalescent COVID-19 samples took place in the United States, Italy and Spain. Sample material is recorded as cDNA or gDNA derived from T cells, B-cell-depleted T cells, or PBMCs.

Authors' methods: Amplification from reference gene primers served as the basis for estimated nucleated cell counts. This table comes from immunoSEQ multiplex PCR, and its TCRdb copy is limited to in-frame clones, with some not included. The V and J calls and clone size come from that table; D and trimming were worked out from the DNA. The profile shows roughly 160,000 clones, under 95% of them singletons. The chain is built from TRBV5-8 and TRBJ1-1; a possible D gene is TRBD1 (5 bases). The clonotype originates from a man aged 18-30 years with acute or convalescent COVID-19. The sample comprised peripheral blood. The CDR3 DNA reads as TGTGCCAGCAAAACGGGAGGGGCAGAAGGGAACACTGAAGCTTTCTTT. The encoded protein is CASKTGGAEGNTEAFF.